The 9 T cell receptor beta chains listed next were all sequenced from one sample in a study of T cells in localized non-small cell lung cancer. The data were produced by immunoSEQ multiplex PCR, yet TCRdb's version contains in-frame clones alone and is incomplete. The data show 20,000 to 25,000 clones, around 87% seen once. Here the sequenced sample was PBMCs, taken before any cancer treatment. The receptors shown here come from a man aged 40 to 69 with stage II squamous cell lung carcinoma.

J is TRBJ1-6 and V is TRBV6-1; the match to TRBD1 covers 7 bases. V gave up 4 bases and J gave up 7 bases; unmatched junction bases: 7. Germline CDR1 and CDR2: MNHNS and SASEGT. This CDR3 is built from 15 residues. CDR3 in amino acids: CASSARTGENSPLHF. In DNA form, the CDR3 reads TGTGCCAGCAGTGCAAGGACAGGCGAAAATTCACCCCTCCACTTT.

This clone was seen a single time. This CDR3 is CASSLARGFEQYF. CDR3 sequence (DNA): TGTGCCAGCAGCTTAGCGCGGGGGTTCGAGCAGTACTTC. The chain is built from TRBV7-9 and TRBJ2-7; 7 bases fit TRBD2. Looked up from germline, CDR1 is SEHNR and CDR2 is FQNEAQ (reference sequence). V gave up 0 bases and J gave up 6 bases; unmatched junction bases: 2. The CDR3 length is 13 residues.

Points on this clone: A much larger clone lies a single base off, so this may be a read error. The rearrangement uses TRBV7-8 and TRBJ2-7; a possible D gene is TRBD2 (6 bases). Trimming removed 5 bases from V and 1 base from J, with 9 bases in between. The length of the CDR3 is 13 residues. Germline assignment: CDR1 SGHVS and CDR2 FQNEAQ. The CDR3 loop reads CASSQRGSYEQYF. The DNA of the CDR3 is TGTGCCAGCAGCCAACGGGGGTCCTACGAGCAGTACTTC.

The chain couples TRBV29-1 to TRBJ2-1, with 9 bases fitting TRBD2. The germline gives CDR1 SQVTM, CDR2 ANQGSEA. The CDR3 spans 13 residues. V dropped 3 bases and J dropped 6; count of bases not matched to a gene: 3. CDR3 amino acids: CSVEGLASNEQFF. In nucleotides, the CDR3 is TGCAGCGTTGAGGGACTAGCATCCAATGAGCAGTTCTTC.

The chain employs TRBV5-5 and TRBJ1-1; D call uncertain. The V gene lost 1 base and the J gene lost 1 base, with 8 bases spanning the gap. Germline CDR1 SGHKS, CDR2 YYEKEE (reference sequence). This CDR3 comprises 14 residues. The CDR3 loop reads CASSLLGTNTEAFF. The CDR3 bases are TGTGCCAGCAGCTTGCTGGGTACGAACACTGAAGCTTTCTTT. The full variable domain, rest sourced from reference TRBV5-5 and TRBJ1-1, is DAGVTQSPTHLIKTRGQQVTLRCSPISGHKSVSWYQQVLGQGPQFIFQYYEKEERGRGNFPDRFSARQFPNYSSELNVNALLLGDSALYLCASSLLGTNTEAFFGQGTRLTVV.

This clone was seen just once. For the CDR3, the DNA is TGTGCCAGCAGCTCTTCGATAGCCTACAATGAGCAGTTCTTC. Its translation: CASSSSIAYNEQFF. The J gene is TRBJ2-1, the V gene TRBV14, with no clear D. Trimming cost V 5 bases and J 2 bases, with 10 bases left between them. From germline, CDR1 is SGHDN and CDR2 FVKESK. This CDR3 has 14 amino acids.

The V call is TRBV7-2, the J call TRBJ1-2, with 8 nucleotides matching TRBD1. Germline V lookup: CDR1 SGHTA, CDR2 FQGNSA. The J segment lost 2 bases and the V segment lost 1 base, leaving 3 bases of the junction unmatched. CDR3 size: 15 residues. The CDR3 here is CASSLGDRRNYGYTF. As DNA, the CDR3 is TGTGCCAGCAGCTTAGGGGACAGGCGCAACTATGGCTACACCTTC.

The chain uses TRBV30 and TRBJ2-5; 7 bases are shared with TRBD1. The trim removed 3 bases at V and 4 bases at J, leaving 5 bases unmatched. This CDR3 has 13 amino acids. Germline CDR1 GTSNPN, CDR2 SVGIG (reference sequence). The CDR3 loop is CAWRRQGRETQYF. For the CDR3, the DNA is TGTGCCTGGAGGAGACAGGGCAGAGAGACCCAGTACTTC.

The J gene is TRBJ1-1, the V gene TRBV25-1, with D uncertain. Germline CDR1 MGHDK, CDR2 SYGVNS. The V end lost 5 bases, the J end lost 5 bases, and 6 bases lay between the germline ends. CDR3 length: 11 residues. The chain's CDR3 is CASSSVTEAFF. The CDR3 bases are TGTGCCAGCAGTTCAGTAACTGAAGCTTTCTTT.